What follows describes a single T cell receptor beta chain. As originally analysed: The assay estimated nucleated cells by amplifying reference gene primers. Clones were read by immunoSEQ multiplex PCR, and TCRdb kept only the in-frame ones, dropping some. V, J and clone size are those of that table, while D and trimming were read from the DNA. This repertoire shows around 16,000 clones, roughly 89% found once; its top ten account for around 24%. Germline CDR1 MDHEN, CDR2 SYDVKM. The V and J ends lost 2 bases and 0 bases respectively, with 6 bases between them. The CDR3 loop spans 14 amino acids. This sample is part of a study of blood T cell repertoires in COVID-19. Looking at the study overall: COVID-19 samples collected from the United States, Italy and Spain covered acute and convalescent phases. The analysed material was cDNA or gDNA that came from T cells, B-cell-depleted T cells, or PBMCs.

The rearrangement joins TRBV28 to TRBJ2-3; D gene uncertain. Material for sequencing was peripheral blood. The source is a man between 60 and 75 years old with acute or convalescent COVID-19. As DNA, the CDR3 is TGTGCCAGCAGTTTAAGCCGAAGCACAGATACGCAGTATTTT. Translating gives CASSLSRSTDTQYF.